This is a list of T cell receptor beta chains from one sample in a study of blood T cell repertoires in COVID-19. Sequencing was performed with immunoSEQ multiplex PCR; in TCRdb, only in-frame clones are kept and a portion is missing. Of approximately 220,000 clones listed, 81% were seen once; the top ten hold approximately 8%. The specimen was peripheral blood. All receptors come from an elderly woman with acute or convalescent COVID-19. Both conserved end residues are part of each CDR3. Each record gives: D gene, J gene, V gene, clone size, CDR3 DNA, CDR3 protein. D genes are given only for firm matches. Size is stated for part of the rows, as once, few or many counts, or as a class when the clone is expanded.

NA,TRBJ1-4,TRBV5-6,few,TGTGCCAGCAGCCGGGGGTTTGGGTCCCAACCGGAAAAACTGTTTTTT,CASSRGFGSQPEKLFF
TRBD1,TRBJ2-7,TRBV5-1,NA,TGCGCCAGCAGCTTAGACACCGGGACAGGAATTATGGTAGGCTCCTACGAGCAGTACTTC,CASSLDTGTGIMVGSYEQYF
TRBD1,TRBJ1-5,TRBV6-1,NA,TGTGCCAGCAGTGAAGCGGGGACAGGGAGCCAGCCCCAGCATTTT,CASSEAGTGSQPQHF
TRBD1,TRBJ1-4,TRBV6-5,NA,TGTGCCAGCAGTAACAGGGGGCACAATGAAAAACTGTTTTTT,CASSNRGHNEKLFF
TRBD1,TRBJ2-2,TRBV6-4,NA,TGTGCCAGCAGTCCCGAATCCGGGACAGTGAACACCGGGGAGCTGTTTTTT,CASSPESGTVNTGELFF
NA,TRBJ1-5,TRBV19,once,TGTGCCAGTAGATCGGTGGGAGGCGGTAATCAGCCCCAGCATTTT,CASRSVGGGNQPQHF
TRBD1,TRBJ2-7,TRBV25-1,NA,TGTGCCAGCAGTGAACCGGGACAGGGAGACTACGAGCAGTACTTC,CASSEPGQGDYEQYF
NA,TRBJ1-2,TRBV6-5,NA,TGTGCCAGCAGTTACTCGGGAGGGGGCTACACCTTC,CASSYSGGGYTF
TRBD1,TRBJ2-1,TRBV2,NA,TGTGCCAGCAGTTACAGGGGTAGCTCCTACAATGAGCAGTTCTTC,CASSYRGSSYNEQFF
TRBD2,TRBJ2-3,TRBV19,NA,TGTGCCAGTAGTACCCTAAGAACTAGCGGGGGCACAGATACGCAGTATTTT,CASSTLRTSGGTDTQYF
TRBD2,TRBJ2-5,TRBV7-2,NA,TGTGCCAGCAGCCTCTCTTGGGGACTAGCGGGACGTGGGAGAGAGACCCAGTACTTC,CASSLSWGLAGRGRETQYF
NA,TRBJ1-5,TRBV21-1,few,TGTGCCAGCAGCAAATCAGGGCCGCCCGTCATTTATAGCAATCAGCCCCAGCATTTT,CASSKSGPPVIYSNQPQHF
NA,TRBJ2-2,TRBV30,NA,TGTGCCTGGAGTGTACTAGTTACCGGGGAGCTGTTTTTT,CAWSVLVTGELFF
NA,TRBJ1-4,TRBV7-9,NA,TGTGCCAGCAGTAGGGACTTGGGGAATGAAAAACTGTTTTTT,CASSRDLGNEKLFF
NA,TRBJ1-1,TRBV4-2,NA,TGTGCCAGCAGCCCGTTTCCGACAGTTTCTGAAGCTTTCTTT,CASSPFPTVSEAFF
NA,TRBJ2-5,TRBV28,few,TGTGCCAGCAGTGGTCGGGAGACGGAGACCCAGTACTTC,CASSGRETETQYF
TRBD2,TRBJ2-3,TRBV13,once,TGTGCCAGCAGCCTAGCGGGAGGGAGCTCAGATACGCAGTATTTT,CASSLAGGSSDTQYF
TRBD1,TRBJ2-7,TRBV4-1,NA,TGCGCCAGCAGCCTAGGGACAGGGGGCTTCGAGTACGAGCAGTACTTC,CASSLGTGGFEYEQYF
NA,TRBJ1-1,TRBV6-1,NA,TGTGCCAGCAGTGAACAGGTCCCGAACACTGAAGCTTTCTTT,CASSEQVPNTEAFF
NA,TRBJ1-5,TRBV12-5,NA,TGTGCTAGTGGTTTCGGAGGGACCAGTCAGCCCCAGCATTTT,CASGFGGTSQPQHF
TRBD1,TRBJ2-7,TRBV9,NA,TGTGCCAGCAGCCCAGGACAGGGGACCTCCTACGAGCAGTACTTC,CASSPGQGTSYEQYF
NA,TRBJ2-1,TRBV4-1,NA,TGCGCCAGCAGCCCCCAGGGAGGTTTGTACAATGAGCAGTTCTTC,CASSPQGGLYNEQFF
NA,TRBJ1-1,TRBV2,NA,TGTGCCAGCAGTGAAGCAAGCCAATCGCTAGCTTTCTTT,CASSEASQSLAFF
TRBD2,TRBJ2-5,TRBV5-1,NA,TGCGCCAGCAGCAAACTAGCGGGGGGGCCGGAAGAGACCCAGTACTTC,CASSKLAGGPEETQYF
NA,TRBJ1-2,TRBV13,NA,TGTGCCAGCAGCTCCACCCACAGGGATGGCTACACCTTC,CASSSTHRDGYTF
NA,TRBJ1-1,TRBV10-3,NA,TGTGCCATCAGTGAACCAGGGGTCGGAGCTTTCTTT,CAISEPGVGAFF
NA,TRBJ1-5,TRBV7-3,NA,TGTGCCAGCAGCTTAACGAGCGGTCTTTTTAGCAATCAGCCCCAGCATTTT,CASSLTSGLFSNQPQHF
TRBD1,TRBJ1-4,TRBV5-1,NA,TGCGCCAGCAGCAGCTTGGGACAGGGAGTTGAAAAACTGTTTTTT,CASSSLGQGVEKLFF
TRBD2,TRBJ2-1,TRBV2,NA,TGTGCCAGCAGTGTCGGGGGGGACTACAATGAGCAGTTCTTC,CASSVGGDYNEQFF
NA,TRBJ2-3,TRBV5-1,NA,TGCGCCAGCAGCTTGGGTCTCAGGGCAGGCAGCACAGATACGCAGTATTTT,CASSLGLRAGSTDTQYF
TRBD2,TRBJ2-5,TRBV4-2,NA,TGTGCAATCGGACTAGCGCCACAAGAGACCCAGTACTTC,CAIGLAPQETQYF
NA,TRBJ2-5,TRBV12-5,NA,TGTGCTAGTGGTTTGGTCGGCGGGGCAGGGTACTTC,CASGLVGGAGYF
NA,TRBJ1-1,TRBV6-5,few,TGTGCCAGCAGTTCCCTGGGGAGAGTGGGCGCTGAAGCTTTCTTT,CASSSLGRVGAEAFF
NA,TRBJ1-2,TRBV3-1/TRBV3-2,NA,TGTGCCAGCAGCCGAGGGAGGGATGGCTACACCTTC,CASSRGRDGYTF
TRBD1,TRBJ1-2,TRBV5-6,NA,TGTGCCAGCAGCGGGCCAATTTTTCATGGTGACTCAGGGGGCGGAGGCTACACCTTC,CASSGPIFHGDSGGGGYTF
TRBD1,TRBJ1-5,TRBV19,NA,TGTGCCAGTAGGACAGGGAATCAGCCCCAGCATTTT,CASRTGNQPQHF
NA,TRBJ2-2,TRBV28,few,TGTGCCAGTAGACGGACTCCATCGAACACCGGGGAGCTGTTTTTT,CASRRTPSNTGELFF
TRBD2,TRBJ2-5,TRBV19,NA,TGTGCCAGTAGTGCCAACCTAGCGGGACAAGAGACCCAGTACTTC,CASSANLAGQETQYF